This passage covers 21 T cell receptor beta chains from one sample sequenced in a study of cytomegalovirus exposure and HLA in healthy donors. The PCR used 60 Vbeta and 13 Jbeta primers. Measured with immunoSEQ multiplex PCR; TCRdb has only the in-frame clones, and not every one. The data contain around 120,000 clones, over 60% of them singletons. The sequenced material came from PBMCs. These receptors came from a woman between 35 and 50 years old in good health and CMV-seronegative.

The gene calls are TRBV4-1 and TRBJ2-7, with TRBD1 identical over 8 bases. Per the germline V gene, CDR1 is MGHRA and CDR2 is YSYEKL. The CDR3 is made up of 13 amino acids. J was trimmed by 7 bases and V by 3 bases; bases with no gene match: 5. This CDR3 reads CASSHGTGLEQYF. The CDR3 coding sequence is TGCGCCAGCAGCCATGGGACAGGCCTGGAGCAGTACTTC.

As for this clone: The sample contains more than one DNA sequence encoding this CDR3. The CDR3 sequence: CASSLGGYNEQFF. CDR3 in DNA: TGCGCCAGCAGCTTGGGCGGTTACAATGAGCAGTTCTTC. The chain carries TRBV5-1 and TRBJ2-1; no clear D. The CDR3 extends over 13 amino acids. Germline V CDR1 and CDR2: SGHRS, YFSETQ. V was shortened by 0 bases and J by 4 bases, with 5 bases between the two germline ends.

This chain joins TRBV5-4 and TRBJ2-7, with D possibly TRBD1 on 6 matching bases. Germline values: CDR1 SGHNT, CDR2 YYREEE (reference sequence). This CDR3 has 13 residues. V lost 4 bases to trimming and J lost 2 bases, with 10 bases between them. The CDR3: CASSPDSAYEQYF. The CDR3 DNA follows: TGTGCCAGCAGCCCGGACAGCGCCTACGAGCAGTACTTC.

This clone was detected a few times. J is TRBJ1-1 and V is TRBV28; no reliable D call. The CDR3 sequence is 12 residues long. Trimming removed 2 bases from V and 6 bases from J, with 7 bases in between. In germline, CDR1 is MDHEN, CDR2 SYDVKM. CDR3 bases: TGTGCCAGCAGTTTAACGGGTTCTGAAGCTTTCTTT. This translates into CASSLTGSEAFF. Drawing the rest from reference TRBV28 and TRBJ1-1, the complete variable domain is DVKVTQSSRYLVKRTGEKVFLECVQDMDHENMFWYRQDPGLGLRLIYFSYDVKMKEKGDIPEGYSVSREKKERFSLILESASTNQTSMYLCASSLTGSEAFFGQGTRLTVV.

The V and J genes are TRBV5-1 and TRBJ1-1; tentative D call: TRBD1 (6 bases). The V gene's germline CDR1 is SGHRS and CDR2 YFSETQ. This CDR3 has 15 amino acids. Trimming took 1 base from V and 3 from J, leaving 13 bases between them. The CDR3, as DNA: TGCGCCAGCAGCTTGTCTGGGGGGGCGGACACTGAAGCTTTCTTT. Its translation is CASSLSGGADTEAFF.

This chain connects TRBV5-4 to TRBJ2-1; D remains unclear. The CDR3 covers 16 residues. Germline-derived CDR1 and CDR2 are SGHNT and YYREEE (reference sequence). Trimming removed 0 bases from V and 0 bases from J, with 10 bases in between. The chain's CDR3 is CASSLDLSSSYNEQFF. As DNA, the CDR3 is TGTGCCAGCAGCTTGGACCTGTCCAGCTCCTACAATGAGCAGTTCTTC.

J is TRBJ1-4 and V is TRBV18; weak D call: TRBD1 (5 bases). CDR1 and CDR2 from the germline V gene are KGHSH and LQKENI. The V gene lost 3 bases and the J gene lost 4 bases, with 15 bases spanning the gap. CDR3 length equals 16 residues. CDR3 amino acids: CASSPQTGGNNEKLFF. CDR3 DNA sequence: TGTGCCAGCTCACCCCAGACGGGGGGGAATAATGAAAAACTGTTTTTT.

This chain connects TRBV4-1 to TRBJ1-3; D unresolved. Trimming took off 3 bases at V and 0 bases at J, with 18 bases between the two ends. Germline V CDR1 and CDR2: MGHRA, YSYEKL. The CDR3 runs 18 residues. For the CDR3, the DNA is TGCGCCAGCAGCCAGCTCGACATGGGCCTACGCTCTGGAAACACCATATATTTT. Translated, it gives CASSQLDMGLRSGNTIYF.

J is TRBJ2-3 and V is TRBV10-2, with 11 bases fitting TRBD2. Germline trimming cut 2 bases from V and 3 bases from J; bases unmatched to any gene: 1. This CDR3 has 15 residues. Germline V CDR1 and CDR2: WSHSY, SAAADI. DNA of the CDR3: TGCGCCAGCAGTGAGACTAGCGGGAGTACAGATACGCAGTATTTT. It yields the protein CASSETSGSTDTQYF.

This chain uses TRBV9 with TRBJ2-3; D is unresolved. Trimming took off 0 bases at V and 6 bases at J, with 11 bases between the two ends. The CDR3 has 14 amino acids. Germline V gene sequence: CDR1 SGDLS, CDR2 YYNGEE. The CDR3 coding sequence is TGTGCCAGCAGCGTAGCCGGCGTAGCCGATACGCAGTATTTT. It is translated as CASSVAGVADTQYF.

The CDR3 nucleotides read TGTGCCAGCAGTGAGGGACAGGGGCTACCCTATCAGCCCCAGCATTTT. It specifies CASSEGQGLPYQPQHF. The rearrangement uses TRBV6-1 and TRBJ1-5; 10 bases align to TRBD1. With 3 bases clipped from V and 5 bases from J, the junction kept 7 bases outside the gene matches. Per germline, CDR1 MNHNS and CDR2 SASEGT. This CDR3 has 16 amino acids.

Details on this clone: One junction end does not reproduce the germline sequence, and a read error may be involved. In DNA form, the CDR3 reads TGTGCCAGTAGTCTCGGACAGGGTAGAAACAGTCAGTACTTC. Residues: CASSLGQGRNSQYF. The chain combines TRBV19 with TRBJ2-4; TRBD1 matches at 8 bases. This CDR3 spans 14 amino acids. CDR1 and CDR2 (germline): LNHDA, SQIVND (reference sequence).

This chain links TRBV5-6 with TRBJ1-4; the D gene is possibly TRBD1 (6 bases). Deletions cut 1 base from V and 0 bases from J, with 10 bases between. The CDR3 extends over 16 amino acids. The germline V gene has CDR1 SGHDT and CDR2 YYEEEE. The CDR3 DNA reads as TGTGCCAGCAGCTTGATACAGGGACCAACTAATGAAAAACTGTTTTTT. Translated: CASSLIQGPTNEKLFF. The complete variable domain, with remaining parts taken from reference TRBV5-6 and TRBJ1-4, reads DAGVTQSPTHLIKTRGQQVTLRCSPKSGHDTVSWYQQALGQGPQFIFQYYEEEERQRGNFPDRFSGHQFPNYSSELNVNALLLGDSALYLCASSLIQGPTNEKLFFGSGTQLSVL.

The chain employs TRBV5-1 and TRBJ2-2; a possible D gene is TRBD1 (5 bases). CDR3 length: 14 residues. V lost 5 bases and J lost 1, with 9 bases in between. Germline V gene data show CDR1 as SGHRS and CDR2 as YFSETQ. For the CDR3, the DNA is TGCGCCAGCAGAGCGACAGTGAACACCGGGGAGCTGTTTTTT. This translates into CASRATVNTGELFF.

The V call is TRBV10-2, the J call TRBJ1-6, with D perhaps TRBD1 (5 bases). The V and J ends lost 6 bases and 7 bases respectively, with 10 bases between them. CDR3 length equals 13 residues. Germline V CDR1 and CDR2: WSHSY, SAAADI. CDR3 region: CASRQDRNSPLHF. Written as DNA, the CDR3 is TGCGCCAGCAGGCAAGACAGAAATTCACCCCTCCACTTT.

The chain combines TRBV4-3 with TRBJ1-2; D not resolved. This CDR3 region has 16 residues. V lost 0 bases and J 3 bases, leaving 14 bases between the germline ends. Germline V gene lookup returns CDR1 LGHNA and CDR2 YSLEER. The CDR3: CASSQDRSGPYYGYTF. DNA of the CDR3: TGCGCCAGCAGCCAAGATCGATCAGGCCCATACTATGGCTACACCTTC.

The V and J genes are TRBV28 and TRBJ2-3; 7 nucleotides line up with TRBD2. This CDR3 has 14 residues. Losses at the gene ends were 3 bases for V and 8 bases for J; bases not matched to a gene: 8. Looked up from germline, CDR1 is MDHEN and CDR2 is SYDVKM. This chain's CDR3 is CASSFPLAGATQYF. The CDR3 DNA sequence: TGTGCCAGCAGTTTCCCCCTCGCGGGAGCTACGCAGTATTTT.

The V call is TRBV19, the J call TRBJ1-5; unclear D gene. CDR1 LNHDA and CDR2 SQIVND come from the germline V gene (reference sequence). The ends were cut back, 7 bases at V and 5 bases at J, with 15 bases in the middle. CDR3 length: 14 amino acids. The chain's CDR3 is CASISGSGYQPQHF. The CDR3 bases are TGTGCCAGTATATCGGGCAGCGGATATCAGCCCCAGCATTTT.

This clone was seen a few times. This sequence joins TRBV18 and TRBJ2-5; TRBD1 matches at 8 bases. CDR3 length equals 14 residues. Germline lookup yields CDR1 KGHSH and CDR2 LQKENI. V shed 3 bases and J 4 bases; nucleotides not matched to a gene: 4. The CDR3 is CASSPGQGRETQYF. As DNA, the CDR3 is TGTGCCAGCTCACCCGGACAGGGAAGAGAGACCCAGTACTTC.

The chain uses TRBV18 and TRBJ2-7; 12 nucleotides match TRBD2. The CDR3 totals 14 residues. J was trimmed by 7 bases and V by 3 bases; bases with no gene match: 4. Germline V gives CDR1 KGHSH, CDR2 LQKENI. CDR3 residues: CASSPPGLAGEQYF. For the CDR3, the DNA is TGTGCCAGCTCACCCCCAGGACTAGCGGGGGAGCAGTACTTC.

The chain combines TRBV28 with TRBJ2-1; 9 bases map to TRBD1. Unmatched junction bases numbered 3, after V lost 4 bases and J lost 5 bases. The CDR3 spans 14 residues. Germline CDR1 is MDHEN and CDR2 is SYDVKM. The CDR3 protein is CASSSGQGHNEQFF. CDR3 nucleotide sequence: TGTGCCAGCAGTTCGGGACAGGGACACAATGAGCAGTTCTTC.